This T cell receptor beta chain was recovered during a study of siplizumab effects on memory and regulatory T cells (dated by TCRdb to between 2017 and 2020). Regarding the research as a whole: The study looked at the effect of siplizumab, an anti-CD2 antibody, on alloreactive T-cell subsets in allogeneic mixed lymphocyte reactions made from human PBMCs.

From V the trimming removes 1 base and from J it removes 7 bases, while the gene matches leave 15 bases of the junction unaccounted for. The CDR1 and CDR2 encoded by the germline V gene are SGHDN and FVKESK. The CDR3 has 20 amino acids, counting the end cysteine and phenylalanine. Only the CDR3 part of the read is kept: 60 bases, read in frame from the first base. As for this clone: Its antigen remains unidentified. Base qualities are not provided; no much larger clone lies one nucleotide away.

Sorted unstimulated T cells, along with proliferating T cells recovered from mixed lymphocyte reactions, underwent TCRbeta CDR3 sequencing. Fresh whole blood from nine to eleven HLA-typed healthy donors was used to isolate PBMCs. Receptors were amplified or captured by the immunoSEQ multiplex PCR assay. Around 92,000 TCR templates per sample were assayed by the deep sequencing platform. Genomic DNA extracted from sorted T cells was used for TCRbeta CDR3 sequencing. In the source study's methods: The R programming language was used for the clonal analysis of the TCRbeta CDR3 data. Alloreactive CD4+ and CD8+ clones were identified by comparing unstimulated samples to CFSE-low samples taken after the reaction. Alloreactive CD4+ clones were assigned to regulatory or non-regulatory origin by matching sequences to sorted unstimulated Treg and non-Treg repertoires. Entries here come from immuneACCESS through TCRdb and include only in-frame sequences with V and J called. Some clones fail to appear in such tables; in the studies checked, an unresolved V gene covers under half of the shortfall, and the cause of the remainder is unknown. From that table come the V and J calls and clone size; the DNA was used to work out D and trimming. This sample gives approximately 97,000 clones in total; roughly nine tenths of them show up just once. The top ten clonotypes cover around 1.1% of the sample.

Points the paper makes about the study in general: Greater diversity appeared to be present in unstimulated naive T cells than in memory T cells, and a substantial contribution to the alloresponse seemed to be made by naive cells. Roughly 75-95% of proliferating CD4+ or CD8+ clones could not be assigned a naive or memory phenotype. Because sequences below about 10^-5 frequency were poorly captured, only a minor fraction of alloreactive clones could be mapped to unstimulated subsets. Siplizumab significantly lowered the cumulative frequency of alloreactive sequences that could be traced to unstimulated CD4+ memory T cells. Among mappable alloreactive CD4+ clones, the Treg-derived fraction averaged nearly 70% with siplizumab versus roughly 29% in control reactions. Whether proliferating Tregs from siplizumab cultures were suppressive was not functionally confirmed.

This clonotype originated in a human donor in good health. The specimen sequenced was CD4+ T cells sorted from blood. In this chain, TRBV14 is recombined with TRBJ2-2, with 13 bases in between that match TRBD2. The CDR3 region reads CASSQGSRTWTSGRLGELFF. The DNA sequence is given as TGTGCCAGCAGCCAAGGTTCCCGGACTTGGACTAGCGGGAGACTCGGGGAGCTGTTTTTT.